The entry that follows covers one T cell receptor (beta chain) sequence. This entry is derived from a study of blood T cell repertoires in COVID-19. Study details: Italy, Spain and the United States were the sources of the convalescent and acute COVID-19 samples. Sources were T cells, B-cell-depleted T cells, or PBMCs; the material itself was cDNA or gDNA.

Allocation to cohorts depended on clinical history reported by the participants. Using immunoSEQ multiplex PCR, the repertoire was profiled, and TCRdb retains in-frame clones only, with some absent. In the table there are about 380,000 clones, 88% of which are singletons. The CDR3 totals 14 residues. The ends lost 2 bases at V and 3 bases at J; junction bases unmatched: 2. Germline V gene lookup returns CDR1 LNHDA and CDR2 SQIVND (reference sequence). This chain joins TRBV19 and TRBJ2-5, with 8 positions matching TRBD1. This clonotype originated in a woman between 18 and 29 years old who had recovered from COVID-19. Sequencing was performed on PBMCs or T cells enriched from blood (not recorded which). The CDR3 sequence: CASSIQGAKETQYF. DNA of the CDR3: TGTGCCAGTAGTATACAGGGGGCAAAAGAGACCCAGTACTTC.